This T cell receptor (beta chain) stems from a study of identical twins. Findings of the study overall: Zero-insertion analyses could be partly confounded by invariant MAIT and iNKT cells. Instead of following the same donors, the conclusions were based on cross-sectional statistical analysis.

Healthy Caucasians provided all donations. The germline V gene encodes CDR1 DFQATT and CDR2 SNEGSKA (reference sequence). Trimming at V came to 7 bases and at J to 4 bases, leaving 4 bases not matched to a gene. This CDR3 spans 12 amino acids. To note about this clonotype: The antigen is not known.

A universal primer site came from template switching; cDNA carried unique molecular identifiers. TCRdb reprocessed the 5' RACE reads with MiXCR, giving one entry per CDR3 protein. The sample has around 1.7 million distinct CDR3 sequences; 32% are singletons. This receptor was obtained from a newborn girl in good health. Material: cord blood. The rearrangement links TRBV20-1 to TRBJ1-5; 7 positions agree with TRBD1. The CDR3 sequence: CSVTRGNQPQHF. The DNA for the CDR3 is TGCAGTGTGACCAGGGGGAATCAGCCCCAGCATTTT.